The rows below give T cell receptor beta chains drawn from one sample of a study of T cell responses to AZD1222 COVID-19 vaccine. TCRdb's copy holds only in-frame clones and misses some; the assay was immunoSEQ multiplex PCR. This table holds 200,000 to 250,000 clones, approximately 94% found once. The sequenced sample was peripheral blood, obtained 28 days after the second dose of the MenACWY control vaccine. The receptors come from an adult who received the MenACWY meningococcal vaccine as a control. CDR3s include the opening cysteine and the closing phenylalanine or tryptophan. The D gene is left open where the match is weak. Some rows have no size entry. The others give once, few or many, or a class for an expanded clone.

TRBJ2-7 NA TRBV29-1 once TGCAGCGTGAGGCACGGCTACGAGCAGTACTTC CSVRHGYEQYF
TRBJ2-5 NA TRBV3-1/TRBV3-2 NA TGTGCCAGCAGCCAAGATTTGGCTAGCACAGAGACCCAGTACTTC CASSQDLASTETQYF
TRBJ2-2 NA TRBV30 NA TGTGCCTGGGACAGAGCGAACACCGGGGAGCTGTTTTTT CAWDRANTGELFF
TRBJ1-3 NA TRBV28 NA TGTGCCAGCAGTCCCGGGGGGTTGAGCTCTGGAAACACCATATATTTT CASSPGGLSSGNTIYF
TRBJ2-7 NA TRBV7-3 NA TGTGCCAGCAGCTTAACGGCCGGGGACGAGCAGTACTTC CASSLTAGDEQYF
TRBJ2-1 NA TRBV30 NA TGTGCCTGTAGCTCCTACAATGAGCAGTTCTTC CACSSYNEQFF
TRBJ1-1 TRBD1 TRBV30 NA TGTGCCTGGAACCCCGGACAGGGGGCATGGACTGAAGCTTTCTTT CAWNPGQGAWTEAFF
TRBJ2-2 NA TRBV27 NA TGTGCCAGCAGTTTAGACGAGGGGGTCAGCACCGGGGAGCTGTTTTTT CASSLDEGVSTGELFF
TRBJ2-5 TRBD2 TRBV6-4 NA TGTGCCAGCAGTGTACTAGCGGGGGATAAAGAGACCCAGTACTTC CASSVLAGDKETQYF
TRBJ2-5 NA TRBV6-4 NA TGTGCCAGCAGTGGAGGGGTGCCGTACCAAGAGACCCAGTACTTC CASSGGVPYQETQYF
TRBJ2-3 NA TRBV7-2 few TGTGCCAGCAGCTTAATGGCTGGAACAGATACGCAGTATTTT CASSLMAGTDTQYF
TRBJ1-2 TRBD1 TRBV10-3 once TGTGCCATCAGTGGGGACAGTCCTTGGGGCTACACCTTC CAISGDSPWGYTF